The subject of this entry is one T cell receptor beta chain. What it binds is unknown. This sample was taken from a study of blood T cells in healthy people across ages. V was shortened by 1 base and J by 7 bases, with 8 bases between the two germline ends. CDR1 is SGHTA, CDR2 FQGNSA, per germline. The CDR3 sequence is 14 residues long. With a J-beta primer mix and a sample-barcoded 5' primer, a second PCR ran 7 to 11 cycles. Sequencing yielded, for each sample, at least 2.5 million paired-end reads carrying CDR3. TCRdb called the 5' RACE reads again in MiXCR, with one record for every CDR3 protein. The profile shows fewer than 900,000 distinct CDR3 sequences, over 45% of them singletons. Study-wide results and caveats: Diversity estimates from one million T cells were considered underestimates. Observed TCR beta diversity showed a strong correlation with the percentage of naive T cells as measured by flow cytometry.

The chain combines TRBV7-2 with TRBJ1-6; D gene unclear. The specimen was blood. The receptor's source is a woman aged 55-69 years in good health. The CDR3 DNA reads as TGTGCCAGCAGCTTAGTTAACAGAAATTCACCCCTCCACTTT. This encodes CASSLVNRNSPLHF.